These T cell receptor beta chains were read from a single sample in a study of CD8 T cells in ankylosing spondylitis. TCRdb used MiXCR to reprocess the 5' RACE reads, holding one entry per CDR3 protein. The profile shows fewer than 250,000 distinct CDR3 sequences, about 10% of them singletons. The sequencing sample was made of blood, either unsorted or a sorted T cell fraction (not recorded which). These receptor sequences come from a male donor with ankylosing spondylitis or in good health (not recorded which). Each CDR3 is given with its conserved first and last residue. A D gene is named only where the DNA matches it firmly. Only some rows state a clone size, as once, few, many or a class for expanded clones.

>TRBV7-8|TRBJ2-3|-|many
CASSHPARGTDTQYF
TGTGCCAGCAGCCACCCCGCGAGGGGCACAGATACGCAGTATTTT
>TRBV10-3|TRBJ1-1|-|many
CAISDPRRDTEAFF
TGTGCCATCAGTGATCCCCGTAGGGACACTGAAGCTTTCTTT
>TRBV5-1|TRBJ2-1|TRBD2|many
CASTATGLGGHEQFF
TGCGCCAGCACCGCCACGGGACTAGGAGGCCATGAGCAGTTCTTC
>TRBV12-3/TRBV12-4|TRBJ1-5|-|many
CASSQGGSQPQHF
TGTGCCAGCAGCCAGGGCGGGAGTCAGCCCCAGCATTTT
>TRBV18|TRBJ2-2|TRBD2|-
CASSPRSGGTTGELFF
TGTGCCAGCTCACCGAGGAGCGGGGGTACCACCGGGGAGCTGTTTTTT
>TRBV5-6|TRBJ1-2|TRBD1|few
CASSLGGQGYGYTF
TGTGCCAGCAGCTTGGGGGGACAGGGGTATGGCTACACCTTC
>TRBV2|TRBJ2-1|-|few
CASNGGADNEQFF
TGTGCCAGCAACGGCGGGGCCGACAATGAGCAGTTCTTC
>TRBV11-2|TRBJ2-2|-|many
CASSLDWDGELFF
TGTGCCAGCAGCTTAGATTGGGACGGGGAGCTGTTTTTT
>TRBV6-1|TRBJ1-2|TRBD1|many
CASSEGQGSYRGYTF
TGTGCCAGCAGTGAGGGACAGGGTTCCTATCGTGGCTACACCTTC
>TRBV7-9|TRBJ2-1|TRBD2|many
CASSLTAGGNNEQFF
TGTGCCAGCAGCTTGACAGCGGGGGGAAACAATGAGCAGTTCTTC
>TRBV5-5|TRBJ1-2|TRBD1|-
CASSFTQGEFGYTF
TGTGCCAGCAGCTTCACACAGGGGGAGTTTGGCTACACCTTC
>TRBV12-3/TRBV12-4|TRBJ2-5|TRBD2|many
CASSRAGTSGGEETQYF
TGTGCCAGCAGCCGGGCCGGGACTAGCGGGGGCGAAGAGACCCAGTACTTC
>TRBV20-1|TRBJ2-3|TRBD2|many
CSAGTSGGLSTDTQYF
TGCAGTGCTGGGACTAGCGGGGGGCTTAGCACAGATACGCAGTATTTT
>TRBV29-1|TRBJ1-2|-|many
CSVDSTDYGYTF
TGCAGCGTTGACTCGACGGACTATGGCTACACCTTC
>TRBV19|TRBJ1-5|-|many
CASSIGYSNQPQHF
TGTGCCAGTAGTATCGGTTATAGCAATCAGCCCCAGCATTTT
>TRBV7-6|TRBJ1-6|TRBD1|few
CASSLETGGTAPLHF
TGTGCCAGCAGCTTAGAAACAGGGGGCACCGCACCCCTCCACTTT
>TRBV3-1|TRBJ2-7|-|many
CASSLSGGGGGYEQYF
TGTGCCAGCAGCCTCTCAGGGGGCGGCGGGGGGTACGAGCAGTACTTC
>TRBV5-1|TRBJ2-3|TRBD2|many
CASSLVTSGTDTQYF
TGCGCCAGCAGCTTGGTAACTAGCGGCACAGATACGCAGTATTTT
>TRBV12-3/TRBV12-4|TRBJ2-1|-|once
CASLPVRGLYNEKFF
TGTGCCAGCCTCCCGGTGCGGGGGCTATACAATGAGAAGTTCTTC
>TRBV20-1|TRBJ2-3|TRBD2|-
CSATTAGANPGTDTQYF
TGCAGTGCAACGACAGCGGGAGCTAACCCTGGCACAGATACGCAGTATTTT
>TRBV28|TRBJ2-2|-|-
CASSLSVVGELFF
TGTGCCAGCAGTTTATCTGTTGTCGGGGAGCTGTTTTTT
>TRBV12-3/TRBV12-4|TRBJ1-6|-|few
CASSGEGDGSPLHF
TGTGCCAGCTCAGGAGAGGGGGATGGTTCACCCCTCCACTTT
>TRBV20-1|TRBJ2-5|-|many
CSARPQAPETQYF
TGCAGTGCTAGACCCCAGGCCCCCGAGACCCAGTACTTC
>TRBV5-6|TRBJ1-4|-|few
CASSFGVLGATNEKLFF
TGTGCCAGCAGCTTTGGAGTACTAGGCGCAACTAATGAAAAACTGTTTTTT
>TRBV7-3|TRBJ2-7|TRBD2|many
CASSFGGGASYEQYF
TGTGCCAGCAGCTTTGGCGGGGGGGCTTCCTACGAGCAGTACTTC